The 11 T cell receptor beta chains presented below share a single source sample, sequenced in a study of shared clonotypes between healthy human individuals. TCRdb's copy holds only in-frame clones and misses some; the assay was immunoSEQ multiplex PCR. The table lists roughly 1,500,000 clones, 97% to 99% of them singletons. The sequenced sample consisted of naive CD4+ T cells sorted from blood. Subset denoted: CD45RA+ positively selected. The receptors derive from a man younger than 45 in good health.

The count of this clone is one. J is TRBJ2-1 and V is TRBV7-2; D perhaps matches TRBD2 (6 bases). This CDR3 contains 16 residues. V was cut by 1 base and J by 5 bases, with 15 bases left in between. CDR1 is SGHTA, CDR2 FQGNSA, per germline. DNA of the CDR3: TGTGCCAGCAGCTTAGTTGTGGCTAGCGCTAACAATGAGCAGTTCTTC. Translating it yields CASSLVVASANNEQFF.

The chain couples TRBV5-1 to TRBJ2-1, with 11 bases that match TRBD1. The CDR3 is 15 residues long. J was trimmed by 8 bases and V by 2 bases; bases with no gene match: 6. Germline loops: CDR1 SGHRS, CDR2 YFSETQ. CDR3 in amino acids: CASSLGQGAGDEQFF. The CDR3 region has the DNA TGCGCCAGCAGCTTAGGACAGGGGGCAGGCGATGAGCAGTTCTTC.

V gene TRBV7-8 combines with J gene TRBJ2-1; a weak D match, TRBD2 (5 bases). The CDR3 extends over 15 amino acids. Germline CDR1 reads SGHVS; CDR2 reads FQNEAQ. V was cut by 1 base and J by 6 bases, with 13 bases left in between. CDR3 DNA: TGTGCCAGCAGCTTAGGCGGGCGACTTATCAATGAGCAGTTCTTC. Translating it yields CASSLGGRLINEQFF. The full variable domain, completed using reference TRBV7-8 and TRBJ2-1, is GAGVSQSPRYKVAKRGQDVALRCDPISGHVSLFWYQQALGQGPEFLTYFQNEAQLDKSGLPSDRFFAERPEGSVSTLKIQRTQQEDSAVYLCASSLGGRLINEQFFGPGTRLTVL.

This clone was counted a single time. The rearrangement links TRBV2 to TRBJ1-5; the D gene is possibly TRBD1 (5 bases). CDR1 is SNHLY, CDR2 FYNNEI, per germline. The V gene lost 5 bases and the J gene lost 9 bases, with 8 bases spanning the gap. This CDR3 has 11 amino acids. The CDR3 nucleotides read TGTGCCAGCAGTACTGGGGGGCCCCAGCATTTT. This sequence encodes CASSTGGPQHF.

The genes are TRBV6-5 and TRBJ2-7; D possibly uses TRBD1 or TRBD2 (5 bases each). This CDR3 region has 15 residues. Germline CDR1 MNHEY, CDR2 SVGAGI. Trimming left V 0 bases short and J 2 bases short, with 11 bases between. The DNA for the CDR3 is TGTGCCAGCAGTTACTCGGGGGAGAACACCTACGAGCAGTACTTC. This encodes CASSYSGENTYEQYF.

The chain has TRBV9 and TRBJ1-1, with D possibly matching TRBD1 (5 bases). The V gene's germline CDR1 is SGDLS and CDR2 YYNGEE. Deletions cut 1 base from V and 1 base from J, with 8 bases between. CDR3 length: 14 amino acids. The CDR3 nucleotides read TGTGCCAGCAGCGTAAGTGGGACGAACACTGAAGCTTTCTTT. Its translation is CASSVSGTNTEAFF.

The chain couples TRBV12-5 to TRBJ2-1; D unclear. The CDR3 spans 13 residues. The V gene lost 0 bases and the J gene lost 8 bases, with 8 bases spanning the gap. Germline-derived CDR1 and CDR2 are LGHNT and FRNRAP. The CDR3 is CASGLVSADEQFF. The CDR3 DNA reads as TGTGCTAGTGGTTTGGTCTCCGCGGATGAGCAGTTCTTC.

The chain uses TRBV12-2 and TRBJ2-7; the DNA was not compared with TRBD2, the D call given in the table. TRBV12-2 is marked as a pseudogene. The CDR3 runs 20 residues. The CDR3 DNA follows: TGTGCAAGTCGCTACGGGGCCCCAGCGGGAGGACCGTATGAGGGATCCGAGCAGTACTTC. Translation gives CASRYGAPAGGPYEGSEQYF.

This clone has just one count. Other DNA sequences in this sample translate to the same CDR3. The chain links TRBV5-1 to TRBJ2-7; D is undetermined. The germline V gene has CDR1 SGHRS and CDR2 YFSETQ. This CDR3 has 14 amino acids. V shed 1 base and J shed 2 bases, with 10 bases lying between them. The CDR3 is CASSLLAGTYEQYF. CDR3 in DNA: TGCGCCAGCAGCTTGCTGGCCGGTACCTACGAGCAGTACTTC. Based on the CDR3 plus reference TRBV5-1 and TRBJ2-7, the full variable domain is KAGVTQTPRYLIKTRGQQVTLSCSPISGHRSVSWYQQTPGQGLQFLFEYFSETQRNKGNFPGRFSGRQFSNSRSEMNVSTLELGDSALYLCASSLLAGTYEQYFGPGTRLTVT.

V usage is TRBV5-4 and J usage is TRBJ1-4; 10 nucleotides match TRBD1. V lost 4 bases, J lost 7 bases, and 10 bases stayed unmatched. This CDR3 is built from 16 residues. Per germline, CDR1 SGHNT and CDR2 YYREEE (reference sequence). Here the CDR3 DNA reads TGTGCCAGCAGCGTGAGGGACAGGGGCGAAGCTGAAAAACTGTTTTTT. Translation: CASSVRDRGEAEKLFF.

V gene TRBV28 combines with J gene TRBJ2-4, with D possibly matching TRBD1 (6 bases). The CDR3 has 14 amino acids. From germline, CDR1 is MDHEN and CDR2 SYDVKM. V was trimmed by 2 bases and J by 7 bases, leaving 12 bases between them. CDR3 in DNA: TGTGCCAGCAGTTTAACAGGGCCGAAGAACATTCAGTACTTC. It specifies CASSLTGPKNIQYF.